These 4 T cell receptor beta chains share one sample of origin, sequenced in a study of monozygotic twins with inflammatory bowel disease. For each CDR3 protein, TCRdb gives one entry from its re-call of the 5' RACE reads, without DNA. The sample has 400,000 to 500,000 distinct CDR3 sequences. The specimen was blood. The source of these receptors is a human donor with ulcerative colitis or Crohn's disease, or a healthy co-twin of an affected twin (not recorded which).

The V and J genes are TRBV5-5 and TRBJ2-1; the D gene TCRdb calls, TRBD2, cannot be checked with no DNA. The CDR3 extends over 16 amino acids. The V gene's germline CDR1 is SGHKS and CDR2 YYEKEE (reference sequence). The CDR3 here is CASSLMDSQLNNEQFF. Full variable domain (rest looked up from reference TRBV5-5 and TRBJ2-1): DAGVTQSPTHLIKTRGQQVTLRCSPISGHKSVSWYQQVLGQGPQFIFQYYEKEERGRGNFPDRFSARQFPNYSSELNVNALLLGDSALYLCASSLMDSQLNNEQFFGPGTRLTVL.

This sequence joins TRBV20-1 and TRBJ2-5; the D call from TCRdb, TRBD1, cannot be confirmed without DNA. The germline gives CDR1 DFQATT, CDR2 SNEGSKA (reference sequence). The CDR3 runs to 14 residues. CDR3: CSARDPWGSETQYF.

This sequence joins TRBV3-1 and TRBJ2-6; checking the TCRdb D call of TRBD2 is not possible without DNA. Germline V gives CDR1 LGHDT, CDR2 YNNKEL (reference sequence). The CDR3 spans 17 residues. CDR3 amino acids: CASSPWGTSSGANVLTF.

CDR3 in amino acids: CATLMERRTGVLFF. This chain joins TRBV28 and TRBJ2-2; TCRdb returns TRBD2, unconfirmable since there is no DNA. Germline values: CDR1 MDHEN, CDR2 SYDVKM. CDR3 length: 14 residues.